Below, 12 T cell receptor beta chains from the same sample are listed, as sequenced in a study of T-cell memory formation after mild COVID-19. TCRdb independently ran MiXCR on the 5' RACE reads; one entry per CDR3 protein. The data hold 120,000 to 150,000 distinct CDR3 sequences, with roughly 6.3% observed a single time. The sample was PBMCs or a T cell subset sorted from them (not recorded which). The source of these receptors is an adult woman who had mild COVID-19 (a few samples of this study predate the infection). Cell type and time point are not known.

This clonotype was counted ten times or more. The chain couples TRBV5-1 to TRBJ1-4; no definite D call. Germline CDR1 SGHRS, CDR2 YFSETQ. The ends were cut back, 0 bases at V and 5 bases at J, with 8 bases in the middle. The CDR3 is 14 residues long. CDR3 DNA: TGCGCCAGCAGCTTGGTCCCGGGGAATGAAAAACTGTTTTTT. Translated: CASSLVPGNEKLFF.

There are many counts of this clonotype. The rearrangement uses TRBV29-1 and TRBJ1-2; D is perhaps TRBD1 (5 bases). Germline V CDR1 and CDR2: SQVTM, ANQGSEA. The CDR3 covers 12 residues. V lost 0 bases and J lost 5, with 7 bases in between. CDR3 DNA sequence: TGCAGCGTTGAAGACAGGGTATATGGCTACACCTTC. Translation gives CSVEDRVYGYTF.

This clonotype has a handful of counts. The genes are TRBV29-1 and TRBJ2-1; D unresolved. The CDR3 consists of 12 residues. The V end lost 4 bases, the J end lost 0 bases, and 4 bases lay between the germline ends. Germline-derived CDR1 and CDR2 are SQVTM and ANQGSEA. CDR3 amino acids: CSVGASYNEQFF. As DNA, the CDR3 is TGCAGCGTTGGAGCCTCCTACAATGAGCAGTTCTTC.

This clonotype has ten or more counts. The chain carries TRBV5-5 and TRBJ1-6; 7 nucleotides match TRBD1. Germline CDR1 is SGHKS and CDR2 is YYEKEE (reference sequence). Trimming cost V 7 bases and J 11 bases; bases outside gene matches: 12. The CDR3 is 14 amino acids. The CDR3 sequence is CASDRDLRKPPLHF. The CDR3 DNA sequence: TGTGCCAGCGACAGGGATTTGAGGAAACCACCCCTCCACTTT.

The genes are TRBV4-1 and TRBJ1-2; D call uncertain. V dropped 4 bases and J dropped 1 base, with 13 bases sitting between them. CDR1 is MGHRA, CDR2 YSYEKL, per germline. This CDR3 is 15 amino acids long. The CDR3 protein is CASSLGRGNNYGYTF. The CDR3 DNA is TGCGCCAGCAGCCTCGGCCGGGGAAATAACTATGGCTACACCTTC.

The chain couples TRBV20-1 to TRBJ1-2, with 11 bases matching TRBD1. The CDR3 contains 17 residues. Trimming cost V 2 bases and J 0 bases; bases outside gene matches: 8. The germline gives CDR1 DFQATT, CDR2 SNEGSKA (reference sequence). The CDR3 is CSARPGTGGLANYGYTF. CDR3 sequence (DNA): TGCAGTGCTAGACCCGGGACAGGGGGTCTAGCTAACTATGGCTACACCTTC.

This clonotype was detected ten times or more. The gene calls are TRBV24-1 and TRBJ1-2; unclear D gene. Between the trimmed V and J ends, which lost 1 base and 8 bases, there was a span of 7 bases. This CDR3 has 12 amino acids. Germline CDR1 is KGHDR and CDR2 is SFDVKD. The CDR3 region has the DNA TGTGCCACCAGTGATTTTTCTGAGGGCTACACCTTC. It specifies CATSDFSEGYTF.

This clonotype was seen repeatedly, ten times or more. This chain uses TRBV12-3 or TRBV12-4 with TRBJ2-3; D assignment may be TRBD1 or TRBD2 (5 bases each). V lost 5 bases, J lost 0 bases, and 21 bases lay in between. There are 18 residues in the CDR3. DNA for the CDR3: TGTGCCAGCAGTCCCCAGGGACCAGCGCTCACTAGCACAGATACGCAGTATTTT. This sequence encodes CASSPQGPALTSTDTQYF.

This clonotype occurred a few times. V gene TRBV25-1 combines with J gene TRBJ2-1; a possible D gene is TRBD2 (6 bases). Germline V gene data show CDR1 as MGHDK and CDR2 as SYGVNS. Trimming removed 3 bases at V and 14 bases at J, with 14 bases between. The CDR3 has 12 amino acids. The CDR3 DNA sequence: TGTGCCAGCAGTGAGGGTGGGACTCCTAAGTTCTTC. It yields the protein CASSEGGTPKFF.

This clonotype was observed at least ten times. The chain links TRBV5-1 to TRBJ2-1, with TRBD2 matching over 8 bases. CDR3 length equals 19 residues. Germline lookup yields CDR1 SGHRS and CDR2 YFSETQ. Unmatched junction bases numbered 16, after V lost 3 bases and J lost 2 bases. The CDR3 here is CASSYTLRSGGKTYNEQFF. DNA of the CDR3: TGCGCCAGCAGCTATACGCTGAGAAGCGGGGGAAAAACCTACAATGAGCAGTTCTTC.

This clonotype has only a few counts. The rearrangement joins TRBV12-3 or TRBV12-4 to TRBJ2-3; 9 bases line up with TRBD2. There are 18 residues in the CDR3. V shed 6 bases and J 5 bases; nucleotides not matched to a gene: 18. The CDR3 loop is CASSPNGAVAGAVDTQYF. The CDR3 DNA reads TGTGCCAGCAGCCCAAACGGCGCCGTAGCGGGAGCGGTAGATACGCAGTATTTT.

This clonotype was detected only a few times. The genes are TRBV19 and TRBJ1-2; the D is unclear. The CDR3 length is 13 residues. Germline V gives CDR1 LNHDA, CDR2 SQIVND (reference sequence). Trimming removed 0 bases from V and 4 bases from J, with 6 bases in between. CDR3 in amino acids: CASSIELSYGYTF. The CDR3 DNA is TGTGCCAGTAGTATAGAACTCAGCTATGGCTACACCTTC.